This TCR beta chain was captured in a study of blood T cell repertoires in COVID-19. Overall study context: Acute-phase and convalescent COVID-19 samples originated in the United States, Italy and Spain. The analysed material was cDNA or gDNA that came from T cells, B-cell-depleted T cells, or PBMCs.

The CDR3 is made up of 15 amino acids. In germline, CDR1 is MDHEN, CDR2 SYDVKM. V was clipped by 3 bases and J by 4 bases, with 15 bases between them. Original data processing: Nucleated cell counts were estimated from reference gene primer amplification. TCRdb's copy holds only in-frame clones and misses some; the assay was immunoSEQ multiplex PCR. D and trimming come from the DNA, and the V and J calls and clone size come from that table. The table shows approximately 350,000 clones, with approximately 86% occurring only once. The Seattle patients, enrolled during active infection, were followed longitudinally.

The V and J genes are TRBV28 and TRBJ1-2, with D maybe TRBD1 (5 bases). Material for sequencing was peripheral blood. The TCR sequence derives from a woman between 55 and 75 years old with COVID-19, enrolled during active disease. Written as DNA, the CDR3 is TGTGCCAGCAGTTTGGGGACCGCGGGGAGCTATGGCTACACCTTC. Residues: CASSLGTAGSYGYTF.